The next 19 T cell receptor beta chains were all read from a single sample in a study of blood T cell repertoires in COVID-19. TCRdb's copy holds only in-frame clones and misses some; the assay was immunoSEQ multiplex PCR. Of 240,000 or so clones in the sample, 86% were seen once. Sequencing used peripheral blood. The origin of the receptors is a woman in her twenties or thirties who had recovered from COVID-19.

This rearrangement joins TRBV12-5 to TRBJ2-6, with D perhaps TRBD2 (5 bases). Germline values: CDR1 LGHNT, CDR2 FRNRAP. There are 14 residues in the CDR3. V lost 5 bases to trimming and J lost 1 base, with 6 bases between them. The CDR3 spells CASGRTSGANVLTF. CDR3 bases: TGTGCTAGTGGTAGGACTTCTGGGGCCAACGTCCTGACTTTC. Full variable domain (remainder filled in from reference TRBV12-5 and TRBJ2-6): DARVTQTPRHKVTEMGQEVTMRCQPILGHNTVFWYRQTMMQGLELLAYFRNRAPLDDSGMPKDRFSAEMPDATLATLKIQPSEPRDSAVYFCASGRTSGANVLTFGAGSRLTVL.

J is TRBJ2-1 and V is TRBV13; 9 nucleotides agree with TRBD2. V lost 0 bases to trimming and J lost 6 bases; unmatched junction nucleotides: 12. The CDR3 length is 18 residues. Germline-derived CDR1 and CDR2 are PRHDT and FYEKMQ (reference sequence). The CDR3 coding sequence is TGTGCCAGCAGCTTAGGCGTAATCGGCGGGGGGGTCGTCAATGAGCAGTTCTTC. This gives the protein CASSLGVIGGGVVNEQFF. Variable domain in full (rest from reference TRBV13 and TRBJ2-1): AAGVIQSPRHLIKEKRETATLKCYPIPRHDTVYWYQQGPGQDPQFLISFYEKMQSDKGSIPDRFSAQQFSDYHSELNMSSLELGDSALYFCASSLGVIGGGVVNEQFFGPGTRLTVL.

The rearrangement uses TRBV7-3 and TRBJ2-5; 8 bases line up with TRBD2. The CDR3 totals 15 residues. V dropped 3 bases and J dropped 2; count of bases not matched to a gene: 5. Germline CDR1 reads SGHTA; CDR2 reads FQGTGA. CDR3 protein: CASSFRGGPQETQYF. The DNA for the CDR3 is TGTGCCAGCAGCTTTCGCGGGGGGCCACAAGAGACCCAGTACTTC.

The CDR3 loop is CASSEGTGEGRRHF. The CDR3 DNA reads as TGTGCCAGCAGTGAGGGGACAGGGGAAGGTCGTAGGCATTTT. The chain carries TRBV2 and TRBJ1-5; 10 nucleotides line up with TRBD1. Germline CDR1 and CDR2: SNHLY and FYNNEI. With 3 bases clipped from V and 15 bases from J, the junction kept 11 bases outside the gene matches. This CDR3 comprises 14 residues.

The CDR3 DNA follows: TGTGCCAGCAGTGAGGGAGCGAGAAACACTGAAGCTTTCTTT. Translation: CASSEGARNTEAFF. The rearrangement links TRBV6-1 to TRBJ1-1, with D unresolved. V was cut by 3 bases and J by 2 bases, with 10 bases left in between. CDR3 length equals 14 residues. The germline gives CDR1 MNHNS, CDR2 SASEGT.

Here the CDR3 DNA reads TGTGCCAGCAGTTCCGCCGGGGGAAACCTATATAATTCACCCCTCCACTTT. As protein: CASSSAGGNLYNSPLHF. J is TRBJ1-6 and V is TRBV7-9; D perhaps matches TRBD1 (5 bases). Germline-derived CDR1 and CDR2 are SEHNR and FQNEAQ (reference sequence). V was clipped by 6 bases and J by 4 bases, with 19 bases between them. The length of the CDR3 is 17 residues.

The rearrangement uses TRBV5-1 and TRBJ1-2; weak D call: TRBD1 (5 bases). Trimming removed 0 bases at V and 8 bases at J, with 11 bases between. The germline V gene has CDR1 SGHRS and CDR2 YFSETQ. This CDR3 is 13 amino acids long. The CDR3: CASSLGDSIGYTF. CDR3 bases: TGCGCCAGCAGCTTGGGGGACTCTATCGGCTACACCTTC. Combining the CDR3 with reference TRBV5-1 and TRBJ1-2 gives the whole variable domain KAGVTQTPRYLIKTRGQQVTLSCSPISGHRSVSWYQQTPGQGLQFLFEYFSETQRNKGNFPGRFSGRQFSNSRSEMNVSTLELGDSALYLCASSLGDSIGYTFGSGTRLTVV.

The V and J genes are TRBV3-1 (or the pseudogene TRBV3-2) and TRBJ2-1; perhaps TRBD2 as D (6 bases). With 5 bases removed from V and 4 bases from J, the gap between germline ends came to 9 bases. CDR3 length: 13 residues. Germline CDR1 reads LGHDT; CDR2 reads YNNKEL (reference sequence). The CDR3 loop is CASSYGTYNEQFF. In DNA, the CDR3 is TGTGCCAGCAGCTACGGGACTTACAATGAGCAGTTCTTC.

This clone was observed a few times. This rearrangement joins TRBV27 to TRBJ1-5; D gene ambiguous. The CDR3 loop spans 13 amino acids. From germline, CDR1 is MNHEY and CDR2 SMNVEV (reference sequence). Trimming shortened V by 0 bases and J by 7 bases, and 7 bases separated the two germline ends. DNA of the CDR3: TGTGCCAGCAGTTTATCGGCGGTGCAGCCCCAGCATTTT. This sequence encodes CASSLSAVQPQHF.

The V call is TRBV6-6, the J call TRBJ2-2; 7 bases line up with TRBD2. Per germline, CDR1 MNHNY and CDR2 SVGAGI (reference sequence). The CDR3 length is 15 residues. Losses at the gene ends were 6 bases for V and 1 base for J; bases not matched to a gene: 5. The CDR3 here is CASSPKRGNTGELFF. The CDR3 region has the DNA TGTGCCAGCAGCCCTAAGCGGGGGAACACCGGGGAGCTGTTTTTT.

The J gene is TRBJ2-3, the V gene TRBV2; D uncertain. V lost 0 bases and J 8 bases, leaving 9 bases between the germline ends. CDR3 length: 13 residues. CDR1 is SNHLY and CDR2 is FYNNEI in the germline V gene. The DNA for the CDR3 is TGTGCCAGCAGTGAAGCTATATACACTACGCAGTATTTT. This gives the protein CASSEAIYTTQYF.

V and J are TRBV3-1 (or the pseudogene TRBV3-2) and TRBJ1-1, with TRBD1 identical over 9 bases. Germline assignment: CDR1 LGHDT and CDR2 YNNKEL (reference sequence). V trimming: 4 bases; J trimming: 7 bases; junction bases outside the gene matches: 7. The CDR3 consists of 14 residues. The CDR3 DNA reads TGTGCCAGCAGCCTGCGGACAGGGGCTGGTGAAGCTTTCTTT. It is translated as CASSLRTGAGEAFF.

V gene TRBV3-1 (or the pseudogene TRBV3-2) combines with J gene TRBJ2-3; 7 positions match TRBD2. CDR3 length equals 15 residues. The germline gives CDR1 LGHDT, CDR2 YNNKEL (reference sequence). V lost 3 bases, J lost 0 bases, and 3 bases stayed unmatched. CDR3 sequence reads: CASSQAGESTDTQYF. The CDR3, as DNA: TGTGCCAGCAGCCAGGCGGGGGAGAGCACAGATACGCAGTATTTT.

This clone has only one observation. Here the CDR3 reads CASSLLGETQYF. The CDR3 DNA sequence: TGTGCCAGCAGCTTACTCGGGGAGACCCAGTACTTC. The chain is built from TRBV7-9 and TRBJ2-5; unclear D gene. The V gene lost 2 bases and the J gene lost 5 bases, with 6 bases spanning the gap. The CDR3 totals 12 residues. Germline CDR1 is SEHNR and CDR2 is FQNEAQ (reference sequence).

V is TRBV7-9 and J is TRBJ2-1; TRBD2 aligns across 10 bases. The CDR3 consists of 16 residues. Per the germline V gene, CDR1 is SEHNR and CDR2 is FQNEAQ (reference sequence). Trimming took 5 bases from V and 8 from J; bases not matched to a gene: 12. The CDR3 loop is CASSPQLTSGDDEQFF. CDR3 in DNA: TGTGCCAGCAGCCCCCAGCTAACTAGCGGGGACGATGAGCAGTTCTTC.

The V call is TRBV4-1, the J call TRBJ1-5; no clear D. Germline V gene lookup returns CDR1 MGHRA and CDR2 YSYEKL. Trimming cost V 8 bases and J 3 bases, with 11 bases left between them. The CDR3 extends over 13 amino acids. For the CDR3, the DNA is TGCGCCAGCCAGGATTACCCCAATCAGCCCCAGCATTTT. Protein: CASQDYPNQPQHF.

The chain joins TRBV3-1 (or the pseudogene TRBV3-2) to TRBJ2-3; D remains unclear. V was cut by 0 bases and J by 5 bases, with 6 bases left in between. The CDR3 extends over 13 amino acids. CDR1 is LGHDT and CDR2 is YNNKEL in the germline V gene (reference sequence). CDR3 nucleotide sequence: TGTGCCAGCAGCCAAGATCCGGGAGATACGCAGTATTTT. This gives the protein CASSQDPGDTQYF.

The genes are TRBV30 and TRBJ1-3; TRBD1 matches at 8 bases. The V gene end was trimmed by 2 bases and the J gene end by 4 bases; junction bases not matched to a gene: 10. This CDR3 has 16 residues. CDR1 is GTSNPN and CDR2 is SVGIG in the germline V gene (reference sequence). In DNA, the CDR3 is TGTGCCTGGAGTCCGATCGACAGGGGTGAGGGAAACACCATATATTTT. Encoded protein: CAWSPIDRGEGNTIYF.

This chain links TRBV10-3 with TRBJ1-5; 7 bases are a match to TRBD1. J gave up 2 bases and V 2 bases, and 0 bases lay outside the gene matches. The CDR3 is 14 residues long. The germline V gene encodes CDR1 ENHRY and CDR2 SYGVKD. CDR3 sequence (DNA): TGTGCCATCAGTGAGGACAGGGGCAATCAGCCCCAGCATTTT. Translating gives CAISEDRGNQPQHF.